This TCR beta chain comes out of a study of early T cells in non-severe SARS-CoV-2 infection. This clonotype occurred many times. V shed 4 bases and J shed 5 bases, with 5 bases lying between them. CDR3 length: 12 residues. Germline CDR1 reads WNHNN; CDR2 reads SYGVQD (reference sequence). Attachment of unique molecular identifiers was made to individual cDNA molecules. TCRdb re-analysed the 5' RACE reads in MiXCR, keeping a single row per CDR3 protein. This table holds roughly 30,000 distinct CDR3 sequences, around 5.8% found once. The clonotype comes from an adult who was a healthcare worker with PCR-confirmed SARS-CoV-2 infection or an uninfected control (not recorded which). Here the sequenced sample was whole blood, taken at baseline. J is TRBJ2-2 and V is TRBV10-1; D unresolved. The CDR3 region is CASSAMTGELFF. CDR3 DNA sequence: TGCGCCAGCAGTGCTATGACCGGGGAGCTGTTTTTT.